There are a few counts of the clone carrying this TCR beta chain. Its antigen is unknown. The sample belongs to a study of T-cell reconstitution after alpha-beta-depleted transplantation in children. General study results and limits: Surviving recipient T cells and thymic progenitors accounted for the high day-60 TCRbeta diversity observed in some patients.

V shed 1 base and J 2 bases; nucleotides not matched to a gene: 7. The CDR3 spans 16 residues. CDR1 and CDR2 (germline): SGHDT, YYEEEE. The library targeted TCRbeta and was prepared with unique molecular identifiers. TCRdb re-called the PCR reads with MiXCR, one entry per CDR3 protein. Of some 140,000 distinct CDR3 sequences listed, approximately 8.7% were seen once; the top ten hold less than 25%. The sequence derives from a girl under three years old who had a stem cell transplant for combined immunodeficiency, so the T cells may come from the graft donor. Sequencing used PBMCs, mostly from graft donor cells, obtained 180 days after TCRalphabeta/CD19-depleted stem cell transplant. This rearrangement joins TRBV5-6 to TRBJ2-7; 9 bases agree with TRBD2. CDR3 in amino acids: CASSLNGGGAAYEQYF. CDR3 nucleotide sequence: TGTGCCAGCAGCTTGAATGGCGGGGGGGCTGCCTACGAGCAGTACTTC. The whole variable domain, filled in from reference TRBV5-6 and TRBJ2-7, reads DAGVTQSPTHLIKTRGQQVTLRCSPKSGHDTVSWYQQALGQGPQFIFQYYEEEERQRGNFPDRFSGHQFPNYSSELNVNALLLGDSALYLCASSLNGGGAAYEQYFGPGTRLTVT.